One and the same sample provided the 19 T cell receptor beta chains below, sequenced in a study of immune cell composition in non-small cell lung cancer. TCRdb's table, derived via immunoSEQ multiplex PCR, lists solely in-frame clones and lacks some. Here the sample spans 3,000 to 4,000 clones, around 62% being singletons. Sequenced sample: lung tumor tissue. The receptors stem from a human donor with non-small cell lung cancer.

This chain links TRBV10-3 with TRBJ2-7; 14 nucleotides match TRBD2. From germline, CDR1 is ENHRY and CDR2 SYGVKD. The CDR3 extends over 17 amino acids. Losses at the gene ends were 8 bases for V and 0 bases for J; bases not matched to a gene: 9. The CDR3 sequence is CAIGGTSGGPSSYEQYF. CDR3 bases: TGTGCCATCGGGGGGACTAGCGGGGGACCGAGCTCCTACGAGCAGTACTTC.

By sample fraction, this clone is medium-sized. Other DNA sequences within the sample encode an identical CDR3. The chain is built from TRBV6-5 and TRBJ2-3, with D tentatively TRBD1 (6 bases). The germline gives CDR1 MNHEY, CDR2 SVGAGI. The CDR3 covers 14 residues. V was cut by 4 bases and J by 1 base, with 9 bases left in between. For the CDR3, the DNA is TGTGCCAGCAGTTTAGCAGGGGGCACAGATACGCAGTATTTT. Protein sequence: CASSLAGGTDTQYF.

The chain recombines TRBV28 with TRBJ2-6, with 9 bases that match TRBD1. This CDR3 has 16 amino acids. CDR1 and CDR2 (germline): MDHEN, SYDVKM. J gave up 4 bases and V 7 bases, and 8 bases lay outside the gene matches. Here the CDR3 reads CASTVGQGSGANVLTF. As DNA, the CDR3 is TGTGCCAGCACCGTGGGACAGGGTTCAGGGGCCAACGTCCTGACTTTC.

This chain connects TRBV11-2 to TRBJ1-2, with D unresolved. The V end was cut by 5 bases, the J end by 11 bases, with 15 bases between. Germline CDR1 and CDR2: SGHAT and FQNNGV. The CDR3 consists of 12 residues. The CDR3 DNA is TGTGCCAGCAGCGCGGGAAGCTGGGGTTACACCTTC. Residues: CASSAGSWGYTF.

The rearrangement joins TRBV11-2 to TRBJ1-4; TRBD1 matches at 11 bases. This CDR3 comprises 14 residues. The germline V gene encodes CDR1 SGHAT and CDR2 FQNNGV. The V gene end was trimmed by 5 bases and the J gene end by 12 bases; junction bases not matched to a gene: 8. The CDR3 DNA reads as TGTGCCAGCAGCACCCGGACAGGGGGCAGAGAACTGTTTTTT. Its protein is CASSTRTGGRELFF.

The rearrangement links TRBV5-1 to TRBJ2-1; 8 bases align to TRBD2. With V trimmed by 0 bases and J by 7 bases, 6 bases remained unmatched. The germline CDR1 and CDR2 sequences are SGHRS and YFSETQ. This CDR3 is built from 15 residues. This CDR3 is CASSLEAGGLNEQFF. The CDR3 DNA is TGCGCCAGCAGCTTGGAGGCGGGGGGTTTGAATGAGCAGTTCTTC.

V is TRBV18 and J is TRBJ1-4; D call uncertain. V was trimmed by 6 bases and J by 10 bases, leaving 15 bases between them. Germline-derived CDR1 and CDR2 are KGHSH and LQKENI. This CDR3 comprises 13 residues. In DNA form, the CDR3 reads TGTGCCAGCTCGCCTCTGGGCGAGGGAAAACTGTTTTTT. The encoded protein is CASSPLGEGKLFF. The variable domain in full, with the rest retrieved from reference TRBV18 and TRBJ1-4, is NAGVMQNPRHLVRRRGQEARLRCSPMKGHSHVYWYRQLPEEGLKFMVYLQKENIIDESGMPKERFSAEFPKEGPSILRIQQVVRGDSAAYFCASSPLGEGKLFFGSGTQLSVL.

The chain is built from TRBV5-5 and TRBJ2-2; D might be TRBD1 (5 bases). V was trimmed by 4 bases and J by 1 base, leaving 17 bases between them. The CDR3 consists of 17 residues. Germline V gene sequence: CDR1 SGHKS, CDR2 YYEKEE (reference sequence). CDR3 coding DNA: TGTGCCAGCAGCACAGCAGGGAACCCCCTGAACACCGGGGAGCTGTTTTTT. Protein product: CASSTAGNPLNTGELFF.

V usage is TRBV19 and J usage is TRBJ1-5, with D tentatively TRBD1 (6 bases). The V end was cut by 7 bases, the J end by 0 bases, with 10 bases between. The length of the CDR3 is 14 residues. Germline-derived CDR1 and CDR2 are LNHDA and SQIVND (reference sequence). CDR3 bases: TGTGCCAGTATAGGACAGTATAGCAATCAGCCCCAGCATTTT. The encoded protein is CASIGQYSNQPQHF.

V and J are TRBV5-1 and TRBJ2-3, with 9 bases matching TRBD2. The CDR3 loop spans 15 amino acids. In germline, CDR1 is SGHRS, CDR2 YFSETQ. With V trimmed by 4 bases and J by 2 bases, 5 bases remained unmatched. The CDR3 region has the DNA TGCGCCAGCAGCCTAGCGGGACAAGTCACAGATACGCAGTATTTT. Translating it yields CASSLAGQVTDTQYF.

CDR3 nucleotides: TGTGCCACGTCGGGGGACAGGGTTACGCTTTATAGCAATCAGCCCCAGCATTTT. It translates to CATSGDRVTLYSNQPQHF. The chain carries TRBV19 and TRBJ1-5; 9 bases align to TRBD1. Looked up from germline, CDR1 is LNHDA and CDR2 is SQIVND (reference sequence). CDR3 length: 18 residues. The trim removed 10 bases at V and 0 bases at J, leaving 16 bases unmatched.

The CDR3 here is CASSSGQGSTEAFF. The CDR3 DNA sequence: TGTGCCAGCAGTTCGGGACAGGGAAGCACTGAAGCTTTCTTT. This chain joins TRBV6-1 and TRBJ1-1; 9 bases align to TRBD1. CDR3 length equals 14 residues. Germline CDR1 MNHNS, CDR2 SASEGT. Trimming removed 5 bases from V and 4 bases from J; junction bases left unmatched: 5.

By sample fraction, this clone is large. The chain couples TRBV29-1 to TRBJ1-2; TRBD1 might be the D (6 bases). V lost 4 bases, J lost 2 bases, and 11 bases lay in between. From germline, CDR1 is SQVTM and CDR2 ANQGSEA. CDR3 length: 13 residues. For the CDR3, the DNA is TGCAGCGTTGGGGACATCAGCAACTATGGCTACACCTTC. It is translated as CSVGDISNYGYTF.

This chain joins TRBV18 and TRBJ2-1, with 12 bases that match TRBD2. V gave up 3 bases and J gave up 3 bases; unmatched junction bases: 6. This CDR3 has 17 residues. Looked up from germline, CDR1 is KGHSH and CDR2 is LQKENI. This chain's CDR3 is CASSPSGLAGLYNEQFF. The CDR3, as DNA: TGTGCCAGCTCACCTTCCGGACTAGCGGGACTCTACAATGAGCAGTTCTTC.

The J gene is TRBJ1-2, the V gene TRBV5-5, with 8 bases that match TRBD1. With 0 bases clipped from V and 2 bases from J, the junction kept 0 bases outside the gene matches. Germline V lookup: CDR1 SGHKS, CDR2 YYEKEE (reference sequence). This CDR3 is 14 amino acids long. DNA for the CDR3: TGTGCCAGCAGCTTGGGACAGGGGAACTATGGCTACACCTTC. Protein: CASSLGQGNYGYTF. Full variable domain (outside the CDR3, taken from reference TRBV5-5 and TRBJ1-2): DAGVTQSPTHLIKTRGQQVTLRCSPISGHKSVSWYQQVLGQGPQFIFQYYEKEERGRGNFPDRFSARQFPNYSSELNVNALLLGDSALYLCASSLGQGNYGYTFGSGTRLTVV.

This chain joins TRBV9 and TRBJ2-1; tentatively, D is TRBD1 (6 bases). Germline V gene sequence: CDR1 SGDLS, CDR2 YYNGEE. Trimming cost V 0 bases and J 0 bases, with 13 bases left between them. The CDR3 totals 17 residues. DNA of the CDR3: TGTGCCAGCAGCGTAGGACAAGGGGGAGCCTCCTACAATGAGCAGTTCTTC. Translated, it gives CASSVGQGGASYNEQFF.

This clone was counted only a few times. The rearrangement joins TRBV5-4 to TRBJ2-7; 8 bases match TRBD1. Germline assignment: CDR1 SGHNT and CDR2 YYREEE (reference sequence). This CDR3 has 13 residues. Trimming at V came to 3 bases and at J to 3 bases, leaving 2 bases not matched to a gene. This CDR3 reads CASSSTGGYEQYF. The CDR3 bases are TGTGCCAGCAGCTCAACAGGGGGCTACGAGCAGTACTTC.

This clone was counted once. The V and J genes are TRBV5-4 and TRBJ2-5; TRBD2 is a possible D gene (6 bases). The J call may be faulty, since TRBJ2-7 better matches the DNA end. The CDR3 is 14 residues long. Germline CDR1 is SGHNT and CDR2 is YYREEE (reference sequence). This CDR3 reads CASSLTGDSYEQYF. CDR3 in DNA: TGTGCCAGCAGCTTAACGGGGGACTCCTACGAGCAGTACTTC.

This rearrangement joins TRBV12-5 to TRBJ2-1; 9 nucleotides line up with TRBD2. Germline-derived CDR1 and CDR2 are LGHNT and FRNRAP. This CDR3 contains 16 residues. The V segment lost 5 bases and the J segment 4 bases; nucleotides outside the gene matches: 9. Here the CDR3 DNA reads TGTGCTAGTGGTCCCGTGCTAGCGGGACCTTACAATGAGCAGTTCTTC. This codes for CASGPVLAGPYNEQFF.